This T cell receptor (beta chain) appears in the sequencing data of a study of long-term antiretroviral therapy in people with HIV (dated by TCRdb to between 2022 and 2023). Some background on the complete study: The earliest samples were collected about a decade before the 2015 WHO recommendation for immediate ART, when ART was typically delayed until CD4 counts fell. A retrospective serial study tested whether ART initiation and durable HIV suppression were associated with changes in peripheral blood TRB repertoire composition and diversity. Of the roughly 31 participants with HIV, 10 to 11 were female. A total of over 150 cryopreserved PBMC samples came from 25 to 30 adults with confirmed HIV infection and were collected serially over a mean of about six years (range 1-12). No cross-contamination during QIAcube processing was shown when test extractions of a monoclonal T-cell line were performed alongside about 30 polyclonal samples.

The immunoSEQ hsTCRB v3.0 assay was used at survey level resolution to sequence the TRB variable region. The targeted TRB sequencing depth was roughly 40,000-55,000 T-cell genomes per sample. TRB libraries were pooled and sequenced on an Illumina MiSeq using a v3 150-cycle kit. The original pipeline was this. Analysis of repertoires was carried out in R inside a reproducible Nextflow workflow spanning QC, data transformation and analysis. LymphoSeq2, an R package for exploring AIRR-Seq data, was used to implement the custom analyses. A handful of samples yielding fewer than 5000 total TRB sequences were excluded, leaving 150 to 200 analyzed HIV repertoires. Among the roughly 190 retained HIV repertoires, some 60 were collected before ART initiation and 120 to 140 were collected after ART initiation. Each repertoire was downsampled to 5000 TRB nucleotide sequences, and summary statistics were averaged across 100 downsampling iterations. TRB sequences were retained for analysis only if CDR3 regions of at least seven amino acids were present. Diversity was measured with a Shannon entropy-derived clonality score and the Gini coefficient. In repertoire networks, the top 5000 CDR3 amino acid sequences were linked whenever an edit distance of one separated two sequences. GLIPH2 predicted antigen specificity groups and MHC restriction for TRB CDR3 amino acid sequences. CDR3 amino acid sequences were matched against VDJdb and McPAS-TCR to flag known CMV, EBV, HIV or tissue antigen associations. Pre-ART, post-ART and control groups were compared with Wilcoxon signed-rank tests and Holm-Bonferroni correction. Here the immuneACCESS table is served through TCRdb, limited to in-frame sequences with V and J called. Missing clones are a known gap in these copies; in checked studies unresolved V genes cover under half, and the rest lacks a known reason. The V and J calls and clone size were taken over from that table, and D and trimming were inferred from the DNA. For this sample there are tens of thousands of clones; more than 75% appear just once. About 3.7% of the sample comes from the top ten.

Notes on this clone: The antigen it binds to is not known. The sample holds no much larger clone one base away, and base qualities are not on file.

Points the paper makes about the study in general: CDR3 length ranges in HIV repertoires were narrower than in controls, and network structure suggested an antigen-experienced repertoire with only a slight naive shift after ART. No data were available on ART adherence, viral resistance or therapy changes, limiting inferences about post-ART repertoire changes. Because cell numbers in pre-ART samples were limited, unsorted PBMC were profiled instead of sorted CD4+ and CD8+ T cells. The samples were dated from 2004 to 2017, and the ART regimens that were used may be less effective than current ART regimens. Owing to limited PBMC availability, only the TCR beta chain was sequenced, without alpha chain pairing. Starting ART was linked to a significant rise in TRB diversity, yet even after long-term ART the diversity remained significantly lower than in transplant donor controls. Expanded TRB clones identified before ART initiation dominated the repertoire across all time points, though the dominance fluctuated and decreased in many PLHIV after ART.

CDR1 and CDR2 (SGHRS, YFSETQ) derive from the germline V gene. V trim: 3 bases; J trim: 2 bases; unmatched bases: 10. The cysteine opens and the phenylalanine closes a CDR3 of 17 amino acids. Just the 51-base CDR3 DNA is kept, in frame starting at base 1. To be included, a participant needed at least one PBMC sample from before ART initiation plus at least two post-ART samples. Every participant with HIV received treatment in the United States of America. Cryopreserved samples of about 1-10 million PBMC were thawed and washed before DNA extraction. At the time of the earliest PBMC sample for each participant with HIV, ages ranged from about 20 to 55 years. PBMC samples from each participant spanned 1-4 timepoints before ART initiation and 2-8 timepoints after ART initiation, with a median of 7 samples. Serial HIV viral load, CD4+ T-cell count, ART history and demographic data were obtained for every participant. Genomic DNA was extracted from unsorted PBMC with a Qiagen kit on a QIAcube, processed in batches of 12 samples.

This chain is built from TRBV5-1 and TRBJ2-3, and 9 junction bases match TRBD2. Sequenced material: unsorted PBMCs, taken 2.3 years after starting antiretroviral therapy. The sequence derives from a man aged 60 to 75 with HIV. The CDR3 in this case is CASSSYIAGANTDTQYF. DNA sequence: TGCGCCAGCAGCTCGTATATAGCGGGGGCTAACACAGATACGCAGTATTTT.